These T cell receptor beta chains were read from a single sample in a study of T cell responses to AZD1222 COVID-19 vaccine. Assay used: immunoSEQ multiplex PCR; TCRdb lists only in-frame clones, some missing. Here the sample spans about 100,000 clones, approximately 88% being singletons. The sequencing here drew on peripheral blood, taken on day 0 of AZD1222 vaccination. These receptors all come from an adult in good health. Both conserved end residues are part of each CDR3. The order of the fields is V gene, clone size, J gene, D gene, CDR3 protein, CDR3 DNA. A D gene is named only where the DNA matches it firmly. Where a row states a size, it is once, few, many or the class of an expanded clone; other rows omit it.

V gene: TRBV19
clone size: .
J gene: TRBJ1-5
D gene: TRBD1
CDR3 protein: CASSITGAVDQHF
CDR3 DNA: TGTGCCAGTAGTATTACAGGGGCCGTGGACCAGCATTTT

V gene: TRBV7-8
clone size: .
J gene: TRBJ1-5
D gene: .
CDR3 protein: CASSLADSNQPQHF
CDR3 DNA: TGTGCCAGCAGCTTGGCAGATAGCAATCAGCCCCAGCATTTT

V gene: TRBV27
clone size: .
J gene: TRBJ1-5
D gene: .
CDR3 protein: CASSLLSNQPQHF
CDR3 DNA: TGTGCCAGCAGTTTACTTAGCAATCAGCCCCAGCATTTT

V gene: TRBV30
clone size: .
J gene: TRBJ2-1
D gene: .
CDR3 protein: CAWSGGTVEFGQFF
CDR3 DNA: TGTGCCTGGAGTGGAGGGACGGTGGAGTTCGGGCAGTTCTTC

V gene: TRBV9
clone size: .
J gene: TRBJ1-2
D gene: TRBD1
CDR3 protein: CASSVAGTDDYGYTF
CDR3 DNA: TGTGCCAGCAGCGTAGCCGGGACAGATGACTATGGCTACACCTTC

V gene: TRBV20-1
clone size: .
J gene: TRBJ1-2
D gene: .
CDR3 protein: CSSETGGYTF
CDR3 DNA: TGCAGTTCAGAGACAGGAGGCTACACCTTC

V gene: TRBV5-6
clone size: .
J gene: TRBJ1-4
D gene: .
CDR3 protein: CASSLASGVREKLFF
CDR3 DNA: TGTGCCAGCAGCTTGGCCTCCGGTGTGCGTGAAAAACTGTTTTTT

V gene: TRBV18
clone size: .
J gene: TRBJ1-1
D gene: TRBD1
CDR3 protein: CASKTGMNTEAFF
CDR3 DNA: TGTGCCAGTAAGACAGGGATGAACACTGAAGCTTTCTTT

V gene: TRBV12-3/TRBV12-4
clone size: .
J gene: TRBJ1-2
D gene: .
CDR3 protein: CASSFGSNGYTF
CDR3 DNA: TGTGCCAGCAGTTTTGGGTCGAATGGCTACACCTTC

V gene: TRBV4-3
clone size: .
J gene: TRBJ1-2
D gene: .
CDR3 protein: CASSQDFQGRGYGYTF
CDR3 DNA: TGCGCCAGCAGCCAAGATTTCCAGGGGCGCGGCTATGGCTACACCTTC

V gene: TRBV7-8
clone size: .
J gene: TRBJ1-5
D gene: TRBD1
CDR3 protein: CASSGDRGNQPQHF
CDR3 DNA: TGTGCCAGCAGCGGGGACAGGGGGAATCAGCCCCAGCATTTT

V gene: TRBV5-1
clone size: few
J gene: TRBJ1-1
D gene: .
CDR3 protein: CASSLMQDTEAFF
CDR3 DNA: TGCGCCAGCAGCCTCATGCAGGACACTGAAGCTTTCTTT

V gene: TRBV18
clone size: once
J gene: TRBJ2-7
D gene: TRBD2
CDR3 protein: CASSPGLSYEQYF
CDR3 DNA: TGTGCCAGCTCCCCGGGACTATCCTACGAGCAGTACTTC

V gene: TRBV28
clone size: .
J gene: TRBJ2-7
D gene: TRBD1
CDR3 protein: CASTGGNEQYF
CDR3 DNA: TGTGCCAGCACAGGGGGCAACGAGCAGTACTTC

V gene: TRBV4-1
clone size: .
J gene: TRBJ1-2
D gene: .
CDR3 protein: CASSQGGAIGYTF
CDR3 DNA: TGCGCCAGCAGCCAAGGCGGAGCTATTGGCTACACCTTC

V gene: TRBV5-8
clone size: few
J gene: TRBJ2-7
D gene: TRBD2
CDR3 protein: CASSLAGGGSKQYF
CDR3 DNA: TGTGCCAGCAGCTTGGCCGGGGGGGGGAGCAAGCAGTACTTC

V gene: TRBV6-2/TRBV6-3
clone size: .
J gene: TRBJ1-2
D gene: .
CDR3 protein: CASSWGIDGYTF
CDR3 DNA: TGTGCCAGCAGTTGGGGTATAGACGGCTACACCTTC

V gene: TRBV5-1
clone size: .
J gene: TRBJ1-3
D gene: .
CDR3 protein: CASSLSLSSGNTIYF
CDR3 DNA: TGCGCCAGCAGCTTATCTCTGAGCTCTGGAAACACCATATATTTT

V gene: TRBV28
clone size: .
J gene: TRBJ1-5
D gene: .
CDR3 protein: CASSFGVNQPQHF
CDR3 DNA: TGTGCCAGCAGTTTTGGAGTGAATCAGCCCCAGCATTTT

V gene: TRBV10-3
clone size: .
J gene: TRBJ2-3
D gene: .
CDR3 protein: CAITGEENTQYF
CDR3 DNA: TGTGCCATCACCGGGGAAGAGAATACGCAGTATTTT

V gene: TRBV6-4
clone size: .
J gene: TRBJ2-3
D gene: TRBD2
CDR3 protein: CASRPTSVADTQYF
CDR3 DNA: TGTGCCAGCAGGCCGACTAGCGTTGCAGATACGCAGTATTTT

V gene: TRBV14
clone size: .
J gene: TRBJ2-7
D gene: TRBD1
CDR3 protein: CASSQMTGQISYEQYF
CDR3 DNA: TGTGCCAGCAGCCAAATGACGGGACAGATCTCCTACGAGCAGTACTTC

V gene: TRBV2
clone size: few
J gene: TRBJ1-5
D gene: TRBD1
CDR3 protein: CASSYEFSRGADQPQHF
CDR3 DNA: TGTGCCAGCAGCTACGAATTCTCCAGGGGGGCCGATCAGCCCCAGCATTTT

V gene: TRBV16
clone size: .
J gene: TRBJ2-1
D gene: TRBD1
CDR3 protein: CASSPSGTGVNEQFF
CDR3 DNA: TGTGCCAGCAGCCCGTCCGGGACAGGGGTCAATGAGCAGTTCTTC

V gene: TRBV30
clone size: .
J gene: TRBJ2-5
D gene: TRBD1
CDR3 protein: CAWSGTGQETQYF
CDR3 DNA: TGTGCCTGGAGTGGGACAGGGCAAGAGACCCAGTACTTC

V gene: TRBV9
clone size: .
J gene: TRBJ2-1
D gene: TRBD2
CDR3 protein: CASSVSSSGSGNEQFF
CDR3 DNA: TGTGCCAGCAGCGTCTCCTCTAGCGGGAGTGGGAATGAGCAGTTCTTC

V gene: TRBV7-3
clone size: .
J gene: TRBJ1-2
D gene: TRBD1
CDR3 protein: CASSLATGADGYTF
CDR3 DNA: TGTGCCAGCAGCTTAGCCACAGGGGCTGATGGCTACACCTTC

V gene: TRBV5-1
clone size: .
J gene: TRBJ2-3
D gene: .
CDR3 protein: CASSLQTRGTDTQYF
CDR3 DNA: TGCGCCAGCAGCTTACAGACCAGAGGCACAGATACGCAGTATTTT

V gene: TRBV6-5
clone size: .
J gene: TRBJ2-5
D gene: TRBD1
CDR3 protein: CASSYSGQGETQYF
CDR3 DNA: TGTGCCAGCAGTTACTCGGGACAGGGAGAGACCCAGTACTTC

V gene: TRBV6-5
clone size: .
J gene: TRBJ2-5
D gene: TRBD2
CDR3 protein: CASSYALAGMETQYF
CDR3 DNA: TGTGCCAGCAGTTACGCACTAGCGGGAATGGAGACCCAGTACTTC

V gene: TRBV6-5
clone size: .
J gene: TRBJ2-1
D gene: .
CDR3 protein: CATTGTGNEQFF
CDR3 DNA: TGTGCCACCACCGGGACGGGGAATGAGCAGTTCTTC

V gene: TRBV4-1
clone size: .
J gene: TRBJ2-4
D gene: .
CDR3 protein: CASSQPPRATAAKNIQYF
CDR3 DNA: TGCGCCAGCAGCCAACCCCCCCGGGCCACCGCAGCCAAAAACATTCAGTACTTC

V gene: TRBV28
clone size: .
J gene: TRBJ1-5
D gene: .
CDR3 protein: CASSLWDRKNQPQHF
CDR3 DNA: TGTGCCAGCAGTTTATGGGACAGAAAAAATCAGCCCCAGCATTTT

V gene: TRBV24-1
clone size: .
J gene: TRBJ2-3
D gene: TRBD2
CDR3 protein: CATSDPRRLAGATTDTQYF
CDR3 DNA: TGTGCCACCAGTGACCCACGTAGACTAGCGGGAGCAACCACAGATACGCAGTATTTT

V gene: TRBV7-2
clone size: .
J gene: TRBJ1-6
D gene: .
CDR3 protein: CAIRQMNSPLHF
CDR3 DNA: TGTGCCATTAGACAGATGAATTCACCCCTCCACTTT

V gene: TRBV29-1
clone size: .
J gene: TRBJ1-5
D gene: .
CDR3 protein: CSVQYGNQPQHF
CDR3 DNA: TGCAGCGTTCAGTATGGGAATCAGCCCCAGCATTTT

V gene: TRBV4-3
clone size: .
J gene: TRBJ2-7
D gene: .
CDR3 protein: CASSQEWPGVYEQYF
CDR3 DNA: TGCGCCAGCAGCCAAGAATGGCCAGGGGTCTACGAGCAGTACTTC

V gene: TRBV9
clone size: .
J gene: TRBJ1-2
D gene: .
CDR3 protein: CASSAGSGLYGYTF
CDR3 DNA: TGTGCCAGCAGCGCCGGCTCGGGGCTTTATGGCTACACCTTC

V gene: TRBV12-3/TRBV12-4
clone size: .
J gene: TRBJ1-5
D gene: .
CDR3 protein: CASGGQPQHF
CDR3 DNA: TGTGCCAGCGGAGGGCAGCCCCAGCATTTT

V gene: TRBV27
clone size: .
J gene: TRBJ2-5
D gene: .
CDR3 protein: CASSPPGLQETQYF
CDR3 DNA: TGTGCCAGCAGTCCTCCGGGGCTTCAAGAGACCCAGTACTTC

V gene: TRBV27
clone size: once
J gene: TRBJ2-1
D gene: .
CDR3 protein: CASLLERVSYNEQFF
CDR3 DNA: TGTGCCAGCCTTCTCGAGCGGGTCTCCTACAATGAGCAGTTCTTC

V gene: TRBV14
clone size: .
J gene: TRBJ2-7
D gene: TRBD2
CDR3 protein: CASSQEGRGLGQYF
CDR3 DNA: TGTGCCAGCAGCCAAGAAGGGCGGGGGTTGGGCCAGTACTTC

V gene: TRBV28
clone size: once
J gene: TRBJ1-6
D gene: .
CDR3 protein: CASSLRSPHNSPLHF
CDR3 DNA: TGTGCCAGCAGTTTACGCTCTCCGCATAATTCACCCCTCCACTTT

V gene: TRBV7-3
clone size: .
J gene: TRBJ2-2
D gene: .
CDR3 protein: CASSLMGQTGPGGTGELFF
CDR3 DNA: TGTGCCAGCAGCTTAATGGGGCAAACAGGCCCAGGCGGCACCGGGGAGCTGTTTTTT

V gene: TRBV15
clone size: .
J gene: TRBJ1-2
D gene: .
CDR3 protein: CATSRERAGGYTF
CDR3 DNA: TGTGCCACCAGCAGAGAGAGGGCGGGGGGCTACACCTTC

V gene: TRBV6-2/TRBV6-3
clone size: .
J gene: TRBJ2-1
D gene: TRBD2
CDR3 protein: CASSNTDARGEFF
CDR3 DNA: TGTGCCAGCAGCAATACGGACGCACGGGGGGAGTTCTTC

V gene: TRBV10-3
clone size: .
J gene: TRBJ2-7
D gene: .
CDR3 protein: CAISESNYVGGKPYSYEQYF
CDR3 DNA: TGTGCCATCAGTGAGTCGAACTACGTCGGGGGAAAACCCTACTCCTACGAGCAGTACTTC

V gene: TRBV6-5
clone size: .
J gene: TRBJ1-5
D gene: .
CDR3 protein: CASGNSNQPQHF
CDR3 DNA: TGTGCCAGCGGGAATAGCAATCAGCCCCAGCATTTT

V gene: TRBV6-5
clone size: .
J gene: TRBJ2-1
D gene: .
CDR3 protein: CASYRVAAVNEQFF
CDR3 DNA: TGTGCCAGTTACAGGGTTGCGGCTGTCAATGAGCAGTTCTTC

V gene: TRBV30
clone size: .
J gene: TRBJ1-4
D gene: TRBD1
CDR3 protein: CAWSVGDRGHEKLFF
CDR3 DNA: TGTGCCTGGAGTGTAGGGGACAGGGGGCACGAAAAACTGTTTTTT

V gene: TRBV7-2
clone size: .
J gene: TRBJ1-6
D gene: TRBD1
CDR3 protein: CASSLGQGNFYSPLHF
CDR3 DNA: TGTGCCAGCAGCTTAGGACAGGGTAATTTTTATTCACCCCTCCACTTT

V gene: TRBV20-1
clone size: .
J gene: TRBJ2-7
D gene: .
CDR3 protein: CSARVSYEQYF
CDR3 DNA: TGCAGTGCTAGAGTCTCCTACGAGCAGTACTTC

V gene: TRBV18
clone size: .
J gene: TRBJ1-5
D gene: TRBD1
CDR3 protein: CASSPPGDRVIQPQHF
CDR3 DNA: TGTGCCAGCTCACCACCGGGTGACAGGGTGATACAGCCCCAGCATTTT

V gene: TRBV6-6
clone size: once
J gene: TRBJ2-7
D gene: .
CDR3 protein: CASSPTDYEQYF
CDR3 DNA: TGTGCCAGCAGTCCAACCGACTACGAGCAGTACTTC

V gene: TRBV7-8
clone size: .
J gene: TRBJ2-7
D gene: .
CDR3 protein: CASSPKTGSYSYEQYF
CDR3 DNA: TGTGCCAGCAGCCCAAAGACTGGGTCCTACTCCTACGAGCAGTACTTC

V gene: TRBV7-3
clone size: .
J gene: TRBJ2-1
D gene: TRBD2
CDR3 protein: CASSLVGTSGSIDEQFF
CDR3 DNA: TGTGCCAGCAGCTTAGTAGGGACTAGCGGGAGTATAGATGAGCAGTTCTTC

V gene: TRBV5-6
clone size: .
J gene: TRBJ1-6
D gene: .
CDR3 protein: CASSRDINPWDNSPLHF
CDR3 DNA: TGTGCCAGCAGCCGGGACATAAACCCTTGGGATAATTCACCCCTCCACTTT